This TCR beta chain was recorded in a study of Graves' ophthalmopathy and Graves' hyperthyroidism. Trimming left V 7 bases short and J 0 bases short, with 13 bases between. CDR3 length: 13 residues. Germline V gene data show CDR1 as SQVTM and CDR2 as ANQGSEA. This clonotype was recorded many times. Amplified material comprised TCR beta CDR3 regions derived from RNA transcripts. RT-PCR with HTBI primers came first, then second-round multiplex PCR. TCRdb called the multiplex PCR reads again in MiXCR, with one record for every CDR3 protein. The sample has 600,000 to 950,000 distinct CDR3 sequences, around 40% seen once.

The V call is TRBV29-1, the J call TRBJ2-7; D could derive from TRBD1 or TRBD2 (5 bases each). The clonotype originates from an adult man with Graves' ophthalmopathy. Sequencing was carried out using peripheral blood. CDR3 in DNA: TGCAGCGCCCTCGGGACGAGCTCCTACGAGCAGTACTTC. Its translation is CSALGTSSYEQYF.